The 2 T cell receptor beta chains below all came from one sample that was sequenced in a study of blood T cells in healthy people across ages. Primed by a sample-barcoded 5' primer and a J-beta primer mix, a second PCR proceeded for about 7 to 12 cycles. In TCRdb, the 5' RACE reads were re-called with MiXCR into one record per CDR3 protein. The profile shows 750,000 to 950,000 distinct CDR3 sequences, under 30% of them singletons. These records were also assigned to another study, of T cells of mothers and their children.

The material sequenced was blood. Receptors were obtained from a boy between 10 and 17 years old in good health.

This clonotype appeared a single time. The chain recombines TRBV6-5 with TRBJ1-1; the D gene is possibly TRBD1 (5 bases). CDR3 size: 15 residues. CDR1 and CDR2 (germline): MNHEY, SVGAGI. Trimming removed 8 bases at V and 0 bases at J, with 16 bases between. CDR3 in amino acids: CASVLTGGLNTEAFF. The CDR3, as DNA: TGTGCCAGCGTGCTCACAGGAGGGCTGAACACTGAAGCTTTCTTT.

This chain links TRBV4-1 with TRBJ2-3; D not certain. The V end was cut by 0 bases, the J end by 1 base, with 5 bases between. The CDR3 extends over 14 amino acids. Germline CDR1 reads MGHRA; CDR2 reads YSYEKL. This CDR3 is CASSQERRTDTQYF. CDR3 bases: TGCGCCAGCAGCCAAGAGCGTCGCACAGATACGCAGTATTTT.